These T cell receptor beta chains were read from a single sample in a study of blood T cell repertoires in COVID-19. Profiling relied on immunoSEQ multiplex PCR, and the TCRdb table lists in-frame clones only, not all of them. In the table there are about 190,000 clones, more than 75% of which are singletons. Material for sequencing was peripheral blood. These receptors all stem from a woman between 18 and 29 years old who had recovered from COVID-19. CDR3s include the opening cysteine and the closing phenylalanine or tryptophan. A D gene is named only where the DNA matches it firmly. Clone size is shown for a subset of rows, as once, few, many or a class of expanded clone.

clone size: NA
J gene: TRBJ1-2
D gene: TRBD1
V gene: TRBV7-9
CDR3 DNA: TGTGCCAGCAGCGGTAGTACGAGACAGGGTTGGGGCTACACCTTC
CDR3 protein: CASSGSTRQGWGYTF

clone size: few
J gene: TRBJ2-3
D gene: TRBD2
V gene: TRBV2
CDR3 DNA: TGTGCCAGCATTGGTTTGACTAGCGGGGGAACAGATACGCAGTATTTT
CDR3 protein: CASIGLTSGGTDTQYF

clone size: NA
J gene: TRBJ2-1
D gene: NA
V gene: TRBV10-3
CDR3 DNA: TGTGCCATCAGTGAGTCGATGGCGGGAAGTAGACTTGAGCAGTTCTTC
CDR3 protein: CAISESMAGSRLEQFF

clone size: NA
J gene: TRBJ2-2
D gene: TRBD2
V gene: TRBV7-2
CDR3 DNA: TGTGCCAGCAGCCGGGGGGGACTAGGTTGGACCGGGGAGCTGTTTTTT
CDR3 protein: CASSRGGLGWTGELFF

clone size: NA
J gene: TRBJ1-6
D gene: NA
V gene: TRBV7-9
CDR3 DNA: TGTGCCAGCAGCACATCCCAGCCCCTCCACTTT
CDR3 protein: CASSTSQPLHF

clone size: NA
J gene: TRBJ1-2
D gene: TRBD1
V gene: TRBV5-6
CDR3 DNA: TGTGCCAGCAGGGCCGGACAGGGGTCTAACTATGGCTACACCTTC
CDR3 protein: CASRAGQGSNYGYTF

clone size: NA
J gene: TRBJ2-5
D gene: NA
V gene: TRBV3-1/TRBV3-2
CDR3 DNA: TGTGCCAGCAGCCAAGGGGACACTACTCAAGAGACCCAGTACTTC
CDR3 protein: CASSQGDTTQETQYF

clone size: few
J gene: TRBJ2-2
D gene: NA
V gene: TRBV7-6
CDR3 DNA: TGTGCCAGCAGCTTATCAGGGTGGGACACCGGGGAGCTGTTTTTT
CDR3 protein: CASSLSGWDTGELFF

clone size: NA
J gene: TRBJ1-2
D gene: NA
V gene: TRBV10-3
CDR3 DNA: TGTGCCATCAGTGAGATCGTTGGGGGGGGCTACACCTTC
CDR3 protein: CAISEIVGGGYTF

clone size: NA
J gene: TRBJ1-1
D gene: NA
V gene: TRBV7-3
CDR3 DNA: TGTGCCAGCAGACTTTCCACTGAAGCTTTCTTT
CDR3 protein: CASRLSTEAFF

clone size: NA
J gene: TRBJ2-3
D gene: TRBD1
V gene: TRBV28
CDR3 DNA: TGTGCCAGCAGCTCAGACAGGGGGAGGACAGATACGCAGTATTTT
CDR3 protein: CASSSDRGRTDTQYF

clone size: NA
J gene: TRBJ2-1
D gene: NA
V gene: TRBV19
CDR3 DNA: TGTGCCACCCATCCTAAGAACAGCTACAATGAGCAGTTCTTC
CDR3 protein: CATHPKNSYNEQFF

clone size: once
J gene: TRBJ2-3
D gene: NA
V gene: TRBV9
CDR3 DNA: TGTGCCAGCAGCGTAGGGAGCCGCACAGATACGCAGTATTTT
CDR3 protein: CASSVGSRTDTQYF